A single TCR beta chain is shown here with its context. Its antigen remains unidentified. This sample is drawn from a study of CD8+CD57+ T cells in acquired aplastic anemia. In the study overall: Sorted CD4+ and CD8+ cells gave a mean 3.2 ug DNA, range roughly 0.18 to 27.4 ug.

All patients picked for sequencing had shown, by flow cytometry, an expansion of CD8+CD57+ cells. Every patient presented with severe acquired aplastic anemia. Blood sampling was performed on the patients, and none of them had received therapy by then. Trimming removed 1 base at V and 4 bases at J, with 7 bases between. CDR1 and CDR2 (germline): DFQATT, SNEGSKA (reference sequence). The CDR3 covers 12 residues. Genomic DNA constituted the template upon which TCR beta VDJ and CDR3 profiling was performed. Each CDR3 protein is one row after TCRdb ran MiXCR on the reads. The repertoire consists of about 200,000 distinct CDR3 sequences, with 55% to 65% occurring once and the leading ten covering about 60%. Points from the study as a whole: Fewer than 30 CD8+ CDR3 sequences were shared between patients and controls.

This receptor was identified in a human donor with aplastic anemia. The chain has TRBV20-1 and TRBJ1-2; maybe TRBD1 (5 bases). Sequences were obtained from sorted CD4+, CD8+, or CD8+CD57+ T cells (not recorded which) from PBMCs. This chain's CDR3 is CSARAGTYGYTF. The DNA for the CDR3 is TGCAGTGCTAGAGCCGGGACCTATGGCTACACCTTC.